The rows below give T cell receptor beta chains drawn from one sample of a study of Tregs in tolerant kidney transplant recipients. Data came from immunoSEQ multiplex PCR; TCRdb stores just in-frame clones and leaves some out. This table holds tens of thousands of clones, over 80% found once. The sample was CD4+ T cells from blood. The receptors here all came from a human donor in good health. Each CDR3 is given with its conserved first and last residue. A D gene is named only where the DNA matches it firmly. The size field is filled for only some rows; it gives once, few, many or a size class.

clone size	V gene	J gene	D gene	CDR3 DNA	CDR3 protein
.	TRBV9	TRBJ2-3	.	TGTGCCAGCAGCGTGGGGGATACGCAGTATTTT	CASSVGDTQYF
.	TRBV2	TRBJ2-1	TRBD2	TGTGCCAGCAGTAAGACTAGCGGTCAGGCCTACAATGAGCAGTTCTTC	CASSKTSGQAYNEQFF
.	TRBV30	TRBJ1-3	TRBD1	TGTGCCTGGAACACCCCAGGGGGGGGGACGGGAAACACCATATATTTT	CAWNTPGGGTGNTIYF
.	TRBV5-1	TRBJ2-3	.	TGCGCCAGCAGCTTGGAGCCGGGCGGAGCAGATACGCAGTATTTT	CASSLEPGGADTQYF
.	TRBV7-2	TRBJ2-4	.	TGTGCCAGCGGAGTAGCGGGACAGTGGGCCAAAAACATTCAGTACTTC	CASGVAGQWAKNIQYF
.	TRBV7-2	TRBJ1-2	.	TGTGCCAGCAGCTTAGACAGGGCGTCAGGTGGCTACACCTTC	CASSLDRASGGYTF
few	TRBV5-5	TRBJ2-3	.	TGTGCCAGCAGCTCCCGGGCAGATACGCAGTATTTT	CASSSRADTQYF
.	TRBV29-1	TRBJ1-2	.	TGCAGCGTTGGGGCCGGAGGTGGCTACACCTTC	CSVGAGGGYTF
.	TRBV7-2	TRBJ2-7	.	TGTGCCAGCAGCCCCCCCACCATCTACGAGCAGTACTTC	CASSPPTIYEQYF
.	TRBV5-1	TRBJ2-5	.	TGCGCCAGCAGCCCGAGAGGGTCCCAAGAGACCCAGTACTTC	CASSPRGSQETQYF
.	TRBV4-3	TRBJ2-7	.	TGCGCCAGCAGCCAAAGTAGCCTGGACGAGCAGTACTTC	CASSQSSLDEQYF
.	TRBV6-5	TRBJ1-2	.	TGTGCCAGCAGTTACGGGAACTATGGCTACACCTTC	CASSYGNYGYTF
.	TRBV28	TRBJ1-1	.	TGTGCCAGCAGTTCCCCCGGGACAAAGGCTTTCTTT	CASSSPGTKAFF
.	TRBV28	TRBJ2-7	.	TGTGCCATCAAGGCGGACTCTTCCTACGAGCAGTACTTC	CAIKADSSYEQYF
.	TRBV18	TRBJ2-7	TRBD1	TGTGCCAGCTCATCCACAGGGGGTCCCTCCTACGAGCAGTACTTC	CASSSTGGPSYEQYF
once	TRBV6-6	TRBJ1-2	.	TGTGCCAGCAGCCAGAGAGGTCTGGGGGGCAAGGGCTACACCTTC	CASSQRGLGGKGYTF
.	TRBV5-4	TRBJ2-7	TRBD2	TGTGCCAGCAGCCTCGGGGGGGCCGGGCAGTACTTC	CASSLGGAGQYF
.	TRBV6-5	TRBJ2-1	.	TGTGCCAGCAGCCCCCGGAGTGGTTGGAATGAGCAGTTCTTC	CASSPRSGWNEQFF
.	TRBV4-2	TRBJ1-3	.	TGTGCCAGCAGCCAAGATGAGCTGGGGGGAAACACCATATATTTT	CASSQDELGGNTIYF
.	TRBV6-4	TRBJ2-2	TRBD2	TGTGCCAGCAGTGAGGGGGGGACCGGGGAGCTGTTTTTT	CASSEGGTGELFF
.	TRBV19	TRBJ2-1	TRBD2	TGTGCCAGTAGTCAACCGGGACTAGCGGGAGGGTACGACAATGAGCAGTTCTTC	CASSQPGLAGGYDNEQFF
.	TRBV6-6	TRBJ1-2	.	TGTGCCGCCAGTCGGGTGGGAGCTAACTATGGCTACACCTTC	CAASRVGANYGYTF
.	TRBV7-8	TRBJ2-2	TRBD1	TGTGCCAGCAGCGCCATACAGGGGGCTTACACCGGGGAGCTGTTTTTT	CASSAIQGAYTGELFF
few	TRBV6-5	TRBJ1-1	.	TGTGCCAGCAGTTACTCGACAGTGAACACTGAAGCTTTCTTT	CASSYSTVNTEAFF
.	TRBV9	TRBJ2-3	.	TGTGCCAGCAACTCAGGAGGGTTAGCGGGCACAGATACGCAGTATTTT	CASNSGGLAGTDTQYF
.	TRBV7-8	TRBJ1-1	TRBD1	TGTGCCAGCAGCTCAAAGACAGGGGCAGGGAACACTGAAGCTTTCTTT	CASSSKTGAGNTEAFF
.	TRBV6-5	TRBJ1-5	.	TGTGCCAGCAGTTGGGAAGGTAAACAGCCCCAGCATTTT	CASSWEGKQPQHF
.	TRBV7-3	TRBJ2-6	TRBD1	TGTGCCAGCAGCTTAACGTCGGGACAGGGTCTTGGGGCCAACGTCCTGACTTTC	CASSLTSGQGLGANVLTF
.	TRBV15	TRBJ2-1	.	TGTGCCACCACCCGACTAGTAAAGAACAATGAGCAGTTCTTC	CATTRLVKNNEQFF
.	TRBV19	TRBJ2-7	.	TGTGCCAGTAGTACAGGTGGGCACGAGCAGTACTTC	CASSTGGHEQYF
.	TRBV5-6	TRBJ2-1	.	TGTGCCAGCAGCTTATCTGGGGACCCGAGCTCCTACAATGAGCAGTTCTTC	CASSLSGDPSSYNEQFF
.	TRBV2	TRBJ1-2	.	TGTGCCAGCAGTGAGGGACTGAGATATGGCTACACCTTC	CASSEGLRYGYTF
.	TRBV18	TRBJ2-6	TRBD2	TGTGCCAGCTCACCGGGAGGGCCATCTGGGGCCAACGTCCTGACTTTC	CASSPGGPSGANVLTF
.	TRBV9	TRBJ2-1	TRBD2	TGTGCCAGCAGCGTATCCCGCACTAGCGGGGGAGGCAATGAGCAGTTCTTC	CASSVSRTSGGGNEQFF
.	TRBV14	TRBJ2-7	TRBD2	TGTGCCAGCAGCCGGGACGCACTAGCGTTAGACTACGAGCAGTACTTC	CASSRDALALDYEQYF
.	TRBV29-1	TRBJ1-4	.	TGCAGCGTTGAGGGTACTGGAGAAAAACTGTTTTTT	CSVEGTGEKLFF
.	TRBV2	TRBJ2-7	TRBD1	TGTGCCAGCAGTGAGAATACAGGGGTGGAGGAGCAGTACTTC	CASSENTGVEEQYF
.	TRBV18	TRBJ2-3	.	TGTGCCAGCTCACCGGGCTTAAAGGATACGCAGTATTTT	CASSPGLKDTQYF
.	TRBV5-4	TRBJ2-7	TRBD1	TGTGCCAGCAGCTTTGGGACAGGGAGGTACGAGCAGTACTTC	CASSFGTGRYEQYF
.	TRBV7-2	TRBJ2-5	.	TGTGCCAGCAGCTCGCCACCGGGACTCCGGGTCGAGACCCAGTACTTC	CASSSPPGLRVETQYF
once	TRBV7-2	TRBJ2-5	.	TGTGCCAGCACAAGGGGGAACCAAGAGACCCAGTACTTC	CASTRGNQETQYF
.	TRBV30	TRBJ1-2	.	TGTGCCTGGAGCACAGGGAACTATGGCTACACCTTC	CAWSTGNYGYTF
.	TRBV5-6	TRBJ1-6	.	TGTGCCAGCAGCTTGACAGGTGAATCCAATTCACCCCTCCACTTT	CASSLTGESNSPLHF
.	TRBV7-3	TRBJ2-1	TRBD1	TGTGCCAGCAGCTTAACGGGTCAGGGGGTAGAGCAGTTCTTC	CASSLTGQGVEQFF
.	TRBV5-1	TRBJ2-1	.	TGCGCCAGCAGCTTGCCCGACACTAACAATGAGCAGTTCTTC	CASSLPDTNNEQFF